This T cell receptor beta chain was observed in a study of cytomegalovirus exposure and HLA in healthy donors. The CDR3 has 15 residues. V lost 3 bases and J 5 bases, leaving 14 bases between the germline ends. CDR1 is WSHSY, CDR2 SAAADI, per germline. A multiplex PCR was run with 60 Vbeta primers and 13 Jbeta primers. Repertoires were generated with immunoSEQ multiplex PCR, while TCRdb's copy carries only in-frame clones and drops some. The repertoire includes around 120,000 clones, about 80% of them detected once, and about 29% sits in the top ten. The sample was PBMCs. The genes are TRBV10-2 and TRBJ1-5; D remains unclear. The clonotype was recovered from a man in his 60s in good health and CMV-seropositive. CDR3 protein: CASSDGRVGYQPQHF. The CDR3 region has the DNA TGCGCCAGCAGTGATGGGAGGGTCGGTTATCAGCCCCAGCATTTT.